This entry is about one T cell receptor beta chain. Its antigen is undetermined. Germline V lookup: CDR1 SGHRS, CDR2 YFSETQ. Trimming stripped 4 bases from V and 4 bases from J, with 17 bases between. The CDR3 is made up of 15 amino acids. The sample originates from a study of cytomegalovirus exposure and HLA in healthy donors. General study results and limits: The study recorded about 160 TCR beta chains that were cytomegalovirus-associated. Upon later analysis, HLA-associated TCR beta chains proved more clonally expanded than other, equally common chains.

This PCR relied on a set of 60 Vbeta primers and 13 Jbeta primers. The data were produced by immunoSEQ multiplex PCR, yet TCRdb's version contains in-frame clones alone and is incomplete. The sample has 110,000 to 150,000 clones, approximately 83% seen once; the top ten hold around 4.1%. The rearrangement links TRBV5-1 to TRBJ2-5; maybe TRBD2 (7 bases). The sequenced sample consisted of PBMCs. The sequence was obtained from a man aged 35-49 years in good health and CMV-seropositive. In DNA form, the CDR3 reads TGCGCCAGCAGCCAAGGGACACCGGGGGGAGAGACCCAGTACTTC. This codes for CASSQGTPGGETQYF. The whole variable domain, remainder taken from reference TRBV5-1 and TRBJ2-5, is KAGVTQTPRYLIKTRGQQVTLSCSPISGHRSVSWYQQTPGQGLQFLFEYFSETQRNKGNFPGRFSGRQFSNSRSEMNVSTLELGDSALYLCASSQGTPGGETQYFGPGTRLLVL.